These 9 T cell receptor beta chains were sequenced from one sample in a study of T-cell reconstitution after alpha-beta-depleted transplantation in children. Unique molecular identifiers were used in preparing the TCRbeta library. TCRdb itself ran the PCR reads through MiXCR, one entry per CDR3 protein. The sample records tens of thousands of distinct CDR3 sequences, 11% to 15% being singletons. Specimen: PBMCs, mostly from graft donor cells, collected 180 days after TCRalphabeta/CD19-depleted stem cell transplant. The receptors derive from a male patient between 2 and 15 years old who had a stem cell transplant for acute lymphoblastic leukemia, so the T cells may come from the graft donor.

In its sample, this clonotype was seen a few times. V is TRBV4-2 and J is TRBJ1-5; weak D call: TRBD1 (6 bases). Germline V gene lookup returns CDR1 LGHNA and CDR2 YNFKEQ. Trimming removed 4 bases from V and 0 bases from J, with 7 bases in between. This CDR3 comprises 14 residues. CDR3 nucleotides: TGTGCCAGCAGCCTGACAGGTAGCAATCAGCCCCAGCATTTT. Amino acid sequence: CASSLTGSNQPQHF.

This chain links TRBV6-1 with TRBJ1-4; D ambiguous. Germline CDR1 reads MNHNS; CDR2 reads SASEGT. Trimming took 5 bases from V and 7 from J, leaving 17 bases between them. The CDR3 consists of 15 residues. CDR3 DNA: TGTGCCAGCAGTCGCCTTTGGTCGGAGAGTGAAAAACTGTTTTTT. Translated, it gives CASSRLWSESEKLFF.

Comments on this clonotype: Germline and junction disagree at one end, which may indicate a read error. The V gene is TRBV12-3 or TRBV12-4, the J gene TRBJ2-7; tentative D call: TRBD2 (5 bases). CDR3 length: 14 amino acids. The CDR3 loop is CASSLREGPYQQYF. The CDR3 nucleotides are TGTGCCAGCAGTCTTCGAGAGGGCCCCTACCAGCAGTACTTC.

The CDR3 bases are TGTGCCAGCAGAGGAACAGGCACAGATACGCAGTATTTT. Translating gives CASRGTGTDTQYF. V and J are TRBV2 and TRBJ2-3; no reliable D call. Per the germline V gene, CDR1 is SNHLY and CDR2 is FYNNEI. CDR3 length equals 13 residues. V lost 6 bases and J lost 1, with 8 bases in between.

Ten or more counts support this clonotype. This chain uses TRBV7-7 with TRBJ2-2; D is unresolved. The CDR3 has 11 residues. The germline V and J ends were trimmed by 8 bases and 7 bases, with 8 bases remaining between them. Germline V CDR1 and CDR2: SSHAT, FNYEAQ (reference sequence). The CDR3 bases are TGTGCCAGCCCGGGTGACGGGGAGCTGTTTTTT. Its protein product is CASPGDGELFF.

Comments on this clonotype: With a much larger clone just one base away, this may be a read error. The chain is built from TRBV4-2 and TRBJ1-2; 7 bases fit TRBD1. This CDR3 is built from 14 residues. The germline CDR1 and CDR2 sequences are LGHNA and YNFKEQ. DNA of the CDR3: TGTGCCAGCAGCCAAGAAGGGGGCAGCTATGGCGACACCTTC. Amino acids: CASSQEGGSYGDTF.

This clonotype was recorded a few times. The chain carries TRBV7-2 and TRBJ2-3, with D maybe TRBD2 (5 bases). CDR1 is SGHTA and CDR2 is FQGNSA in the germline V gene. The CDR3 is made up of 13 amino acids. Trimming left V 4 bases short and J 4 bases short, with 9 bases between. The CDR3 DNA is TGTGCCAGCAGCTCCACTAGGGCAGATACGCAGTATTTT. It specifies CASSSTRADTQYF.

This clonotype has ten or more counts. The CDR3 is CATVLRPYEQYF. The CDR3 DNA follows: TGTGCCACCGTGCTTAGACCCTACGAGCAGTACTTC. The chain has TRBV28 and TRBJ2-7; D is ambiguous. Germline CDR1 is MDHEN and CDR2 is SYDVKM. The CDR3 consists of 12 residues. The ends were cut back, 10 bases at V and 2 bases at J, with 12 bases in the middle.

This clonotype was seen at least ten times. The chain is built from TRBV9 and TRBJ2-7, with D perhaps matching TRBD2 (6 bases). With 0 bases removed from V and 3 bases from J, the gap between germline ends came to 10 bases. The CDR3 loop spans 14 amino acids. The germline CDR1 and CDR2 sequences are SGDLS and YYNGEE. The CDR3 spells CASSVDRRGYEQYF. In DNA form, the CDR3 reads TGTGCCAGCAGCGTAGATCGGCGGGGCTACGAGCAGTACTTC.